A selection of T cell receptor beta chains follows, all from one sample in a study of blood T cell repertoires in COVID-19. Data came from immunoSEQ multiplex PCR; TCRdb stores just in-frame clones and leaves some out. Of about 480,000 clones listed, about 85% are singletons. Source material: PBMCs or T cells enriched from blood (not recorded which). These TCRs come from a woman aged 55 to 70 who had recovered from COVID-19. Both conserved end residues are part of each CDR3. D genes are given only for firm matches. Not every row has a clone size; where given, it reads once, few, many or a size class.

>TRBJ2-3|TRBV5-5|TRBD2|.
CASSLLAGLTDTQYF
TGTGCCAGCAGCTTACTAGCGGGGCTCACAGATACGCAGTATTTT
>TRBJ1-4|TRBV2|.|.
CASSEVGSPNEKLFF
TGTGCCAGCAGTGAAGTGGGTAGCCCTAATGAAAAACTGTTTTTT
>TRBJ1-2|TRBV6-6|.|.
CASSQTDSYGYTF
TGTGCCAGCAGTCAGACGGACTCCTATGGCTACACCTTC
>TRBJ1-4|TRBV5-1|TRBD1|.
CASSLDRAAEKLFF
TGCGCCAGCAGCTTAGACAGGGCGGCTGAAAAACTGTTTTTT
>TRBJ1-4|TRBV5-1|.|.
CASSFGTSNEKLFF
TGCGCCAGCAGCTTCGGGACTTCTAATGAAAAACTGTTTTTT
>TRBJ1-6|TRBV6-5|.|.
CASRPQGPYNSPLHF
TGTGCCAGCAGGCCACAGGGTCCCTATAATTCACCCCTCCACTTT
>TRBJ1-2|TRBV5-1|.|.
CASSPGWEGDGYTF
TGCGCCAGCAGCCCAGGGTGGGAAGGCGATGGCTACACCTTC
>TRBJ1-1|TRBV2|.|.
CASKSTSPRVSTEAFF
TGTGCCAGCAAGTCGACTAGCCCGAGGGTGAGCACTGAAGCTTTCTTT
>TRBJ1-2|TRBV27|.|.
CASSFVGTKSGYTF
TGTGCCAGCAGTTTCGTCGGGACTAAGTCTGGCTACACCTTC
>TRBJ2-6|TRBV11-3|TRBD1|.
CASSWTGTDSGANVLTF
TGTGCCAGCAGCTGGACAGGGACGGACTCTGGGGCCAACGTCCTGACTTTC
>TRBJ2-6|TRBV11-2|TRBD1|.
CASSQSTRGPGANVLTF
TGTGCCAGCAGCCAATCAACCAGGGGGCCCGGGGCCAACGTCCTGACTTTC
>TRBJ2-5|TRBV7-6|TRBD2|.
CASSGGGETQYF
TGTGCCAGCAGCGGGGGAGGGGAGACCCAGTACTTC
>TRBJ2-5|TRBV19|TRBD1|.
CASSIKDRGHQETQYF
TGTGCCAGTAGTATCAAGGACAGGGGCCATCAAGAGACCCAGTACTTC
>TRBJ2-7|TRBV5-1|.|.
CASSFSISYEQYF
TGCGCCAGCAGCTTTAGTATATCCTACGAGCAGTACTTC
>TRBJ1-5|TRBV3-1/TRBV3-2|.|.
CASSQGAASNQPQHF
TGTGCCAGCAGCCAAGGGGCAGCTTCCAATCAGCCCCAGCATTTT
>TRBJ1-4|TRBV5-1|.|.
CASRVSGLEGEKLFF
TGCGCCAGCAGAGTTTCGGGACTGGAGGGAGAAAAACTGTTTTTT
>TRBJ1-5|TRBV27|TRBD1|.
CASSLGGPNQPQHF
TGTGCCAGCAGCTTAGGGGGCCCGAATCAGCCCCAGCATTTT
>TRBJ1-6|TRBV6-4|TRBD1|.
CASSRTGSNSPLHF
TGTGCCAGCAGTAGGACAGGTTCTAATTCACCCCTCCACTTT
>TRBJ2-7|TRBV6-4|TRBD2|.
CASSDSRTSGETSYEQYF
TGTGCCAGCAGTGACTCGAGGACTAGCGGTGAAACCTCCTACGAGCAGTACTTC
>TRBJ2-1|TRBV19|.|.
CASSLDTSSYNEQFF
TGTGCCAGTAGTCTTGACACGAGCTCCTACAATGAGCAGTTCTTC
>TRBJ1-3|TRBV11-2|.|.
CASSPLQGGNTIYF
TGTGCCAGCAGCCCGCTACAGGGTGGAAACACCATATATTTT
>TRBJ1-5|TRBV24-1|.|.
CATSDSLGSYSNQPQHF
TGTGCCACCAGTGACTCCTTGGGCAGTTATAGCAATCAGCCCCAGCATTTT
>TRBJ2-2|TRBV19|TRBD1|once
CASRRDRGLHGELFF
TGTGCCAGCCGGCGGGACAGGGGGCTCCACGGGGAGCTGTTTTTT
>TRBJ2-2|TRBV5-1|TRBD1|.
CASTTGTDTGELFF
TGCGCCAGCACGACCGGGACAGACACCGGGGAGCTGTTTTTT
>TRBJ2-5|TRBV27|.|.
CASSLYPSFGGETQYF
TGTGCCAGCAGTTTATACCCCTCGTTCGGGGGAGAGACCCAGTACTTC
>TRBJ1-2|TRBV5-1|.|.
CASSHGSNSNYGYTF
TGCGCCAGCAGCCACGGGTCGAACTCTAACTATGGCTACACCTTC
>TRBJ1-1|TRBV2|.|.
CASSEQGGNTEAFF
TGTGCCAGCAGTGAACAGGGAGGAAACACTGAAGCTTTCTTT
>TRBJ1-6|TRBV28|TRBD1|.
CATGQGNSPLHF
TGTGCCACCGGACAGGGAAATTCACCCCTCCACTTT
>TRBJ1-6|TRBV30|.|.
CAARGPGGSPLHF
TGTGCCGCCCGGGGCCCGGGAGGTTCACCCCTCCACTTT
>TRBJ2-5|TRBV7-2|TRBD1|.
CASSQQQGPQETQYF
TGTGCCAGCAGCCAGCAACAGGGGCCTCAAGAGACCCAGTACTTC
>TRBJ1-5|TRBV19|TRBD1|.
CASSIVRQGHQPQHF
TGTGCCAGTAGTATAGTTCGACAGGGCCATCAGCCCCAGCATTTT
>TRBJ1-3|TRBV24-1|.|.
CAVQRGFGNTIYF
TGTGCCGTCCAGCGGGGGTTTGGAAACACCATATATTTT
>TRBJ2-3|TRBV5-8|TRBD1|.
CASSYRGTDTQYF
TGTGCCAGCAGCTACAGGGGGACAGATACGCAGTATTTT
>TRBJ1-4|TRBV11-2|.|.
CASSARGATNEKLFF
TGTGCCAGCAGCGCCAGGGGAGCAACTAATGAAAAACTGTTTTTT
>TRBJ1-1|TRBV9|.|.
CASSRMRYTEAFF
TGTGCCAGCAGTCGGATGAGGTACACTGAAGCTTTCTTT
>TRBJ1-6|TRBV6-4|.|.
CASSDTYNSPLHF
TGTGCCAGTTCCGACACGTATAATTCACCCCTCCACTTT
>TRBJ1-2|TRBV5-1|TRBD1|.
CASSPGGTEDGYTF
TGCGCCAGCAGCCCGGGGGGGACAGAAGATGGCTACACCTTC
>TRBJ1-2|TRBV2|TRBD1|.
CASSGTGVYGYTF
TGTGCCAGCAGTGGGACAGGGGTGTATGGCTACACCTTC
>TRBJ2-3|TRBV5-1|.|.
CASSSGSTDTQYF
TGCGCCAGCAGCTCCGGGAGCACAGATACGCAGTATTTT
>TRBJ1-5|TRBV6-2/TRBV6-3|TRBD1|few
CASSLTGAYSNQPQHF
TGTGCCAGCAGTTTGACAGGGGCCTATAGCAATCAGCCCCAGCATTTT
>TRBJ2-6|TRBV2|.|.
CASSDLPGGDTGANVLTF
TGTGCCAGCAGTGATCTCCCAGGTGGGGACACCGGGGCCAACGTCCTGACTTTC
>TRBJ2-7|TRBV5-1|TRBD1|.
CASSLTGGVSYEQYF
TGCGCCAGCAGCCTCACAGGGGGTGTTTCCTACGAGCAGTACTTC
>TRBJ2-7|TRBV28|TRBD1|.
CASTKTGGSYEQYF
TGTGCCAGCACCAAGACAGGGGGATCCTACGAGCAGTACTTC
>TRBJ1-5|TRBV28|.|.
CATTSPGQPQHF
TGTGCCACCACTAGCCCGGGCCAGCCCCAGCATTTT
>TRBJ2-6|TRBV6-1|TRBD1|.
CASSEIRDRLHSGANVLTF
TGTGCCAGCAGTGAAATCCGGGACAGGTTACACTCTGGGGCCAACGTCCTGACTTTC
>TRBJ1-1|TRBV3-1/TRBV3-2|.|.
CASSQGRNLAVGTEAFF
TGTGCCAGCAGCCAAGGACGGAACTTGGCGGTGGGCACTGAAGCTTTCTTT
>TRBJ2-3|TRBV4-1|.|.
CASSQGLLRTDTQYF
TGCGCCAGCAGCCAAGGACTACTTCGAACAGATACGCAGTATTTT
>TRBJ2-1|TRBV5-4|TRBD2|.
CASSLALAGMDEQFF
TGTGCCAGCAGCTTGGCACTAGCGGGTATGGATGAGCAGTTCTTC
>TRBJ1-1|TRBV11-2|.|.
CASSFTQGMNTEAFF
TGTGCCAGCAGCTTCACTCAGGGGATGAACACTGAAGCTTTCTTT
>TRBJ1-4|TRBV3-1/TRBV3-2|.|many
CASSPNRVREKLFF
TGTGCCAGCAGCCCCAACAGGGTCCGCGAAAAACTGTTTTTT
>TRBJ1-1|TRBV6-5|.|.
CASSYVQGLIEAFF
TGTGCCAGCAGTTACGTCCAGGGGCTAATTGAAGCTTTCTTT
>TRBJ2-3|TRBV3-1/TRBV3-2|TRBD2|.
CASRPSGGLDTQYF
TGTGCCAGCAGACCTAGCGGGGGGTTGGATACGCAGTATTTT
>TRBJ1-5|TRBV10-2|TRBD1|.
CASSGGQGNQPQHF
TGCGCCAGCAGTGGGGGACAGGGGAACCAGCCCCAGCATTTT
>TRBJ1-4|TRBV30|.|.
CAWSSMGRINEKLFF
TGTGCCTGGAGCAGTATGGGCCGGATTAATGAAAAACTGTTTTTT
>TRBJ2-1|TRBV5-6|TRBD1|.
CASRLVAGGGEQFF
TGTGCCAGCAGGCTTGTCGCAGGGGGCGGTGAGCAGTTCTTC
>TRBJ2-1|TRBV19|TRBD2|once
CASSRLALGAREQFF
TGTGCCAGTAGTAGACTAGCCCTCGGGGCGCGTGAGCAGTTCTTC
>TRBJ2-7|TRBV7-9|TRBD1|.
CASSLGRTGDEQYF
TGTGCCAGCAGCTTAGGCCGAACAGGGGACGAGCAGTACTTC